This T cell receptor beta chain comes out of a study of shared clonotypes between healthy human individuals. Study results and caveats: Limited genetic and exposure-history diversity came from having few donors. It was observed that approximately 5% of naive CD4 clonotypes were shared across a few donors. Compared with clonotypes that all four donors shared, non-shared clonotypes had lower generation probabilities.

Assay used: immunoSEQ multiplex PCR; TCRdb lists only in-frame clones, some missing. The data contain over 850,000 clones, 75% to 85% of them singletons. Details on this clone: The antigen is undetermined.

Sequencing was carried out using memory CD4+ T cells from PBMCs. Regarding subset: CD45RA-negative fraction. This TCR derives from a man between 18 and 35 years old in good health. Some clones in this sample may be carry-over from other donors' samples.

This CDR3 is CSAQTGGGGANVLTF. In DNA form, the CDR3 reads TGCAGCGCCCAGACAGGGGGCGGTGGGGCCAACGTCCTGACTTTC. The chain recombines TRBV29-1 with TRBJ2-6, with 10 bases matching TRBD1. This CDR3 is 15 amino acids long. Losses at the gene ends were 7 bases for V and 3 bases for J; bases not matched to a gene: 6. Germline V gene data show CDR1 as SQVTM and CDR2 as ANQGSEA.